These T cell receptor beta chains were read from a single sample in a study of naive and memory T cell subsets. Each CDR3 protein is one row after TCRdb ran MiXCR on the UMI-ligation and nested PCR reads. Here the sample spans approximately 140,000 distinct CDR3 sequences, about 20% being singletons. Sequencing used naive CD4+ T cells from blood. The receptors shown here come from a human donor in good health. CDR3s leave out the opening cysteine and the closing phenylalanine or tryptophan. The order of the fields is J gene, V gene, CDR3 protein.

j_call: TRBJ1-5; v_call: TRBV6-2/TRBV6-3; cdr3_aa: ASSYSRTVSNQPQH
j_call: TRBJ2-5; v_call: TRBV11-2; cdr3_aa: ASSFGTVGETQY
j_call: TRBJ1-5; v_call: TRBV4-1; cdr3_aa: ASSQEGRQH
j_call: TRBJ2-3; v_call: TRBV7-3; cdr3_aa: ASSQGTSSAQY
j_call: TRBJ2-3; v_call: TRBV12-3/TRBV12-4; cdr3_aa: ASSFMYRTDTQY
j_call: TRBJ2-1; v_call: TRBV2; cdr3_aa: ASSEVRGRSNEQF
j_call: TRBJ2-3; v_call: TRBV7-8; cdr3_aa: ASSSLRAGARDTQY
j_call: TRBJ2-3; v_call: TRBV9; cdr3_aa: ASSVGLAGGTTDTQY
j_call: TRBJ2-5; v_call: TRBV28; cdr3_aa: ASSFFVRGQETQY
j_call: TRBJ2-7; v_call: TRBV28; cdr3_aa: ASSLLGLAGGSYEQY
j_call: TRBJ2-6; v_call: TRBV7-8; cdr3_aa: ASSPIISGANVLT
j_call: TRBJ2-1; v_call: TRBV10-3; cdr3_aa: AISESSGRADEQF
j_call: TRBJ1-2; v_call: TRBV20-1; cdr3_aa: SAPRQGDYGYT
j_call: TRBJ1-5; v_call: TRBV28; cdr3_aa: ASSLLRGSNQPQH
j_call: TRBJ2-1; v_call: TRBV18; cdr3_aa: ASSPFGQINEQF
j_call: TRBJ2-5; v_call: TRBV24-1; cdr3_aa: ATSDRSRLQETQY
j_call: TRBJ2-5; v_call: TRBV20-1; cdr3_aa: SARERTSGRGGQETQY
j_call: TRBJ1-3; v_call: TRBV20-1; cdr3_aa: SAKPDALGNTIY
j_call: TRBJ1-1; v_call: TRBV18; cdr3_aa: ASSSRRGMDTEAF
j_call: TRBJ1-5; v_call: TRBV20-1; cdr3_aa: SSQGVVNQPQH
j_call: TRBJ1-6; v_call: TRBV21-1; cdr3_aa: ASSDRVHPHSPLH
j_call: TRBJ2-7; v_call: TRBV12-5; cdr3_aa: ASGPPQGRSYEQY
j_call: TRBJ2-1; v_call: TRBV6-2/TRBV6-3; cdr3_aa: ASSYGVNVQF
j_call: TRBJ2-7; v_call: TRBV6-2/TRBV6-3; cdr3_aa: ASSQGLADLSYEQY
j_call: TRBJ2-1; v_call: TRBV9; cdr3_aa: ASSVDGSGYNEQF
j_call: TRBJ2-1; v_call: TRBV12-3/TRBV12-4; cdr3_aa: ASSDGLAGNEQF
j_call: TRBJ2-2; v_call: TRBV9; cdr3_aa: ASKKGSGDTGELF
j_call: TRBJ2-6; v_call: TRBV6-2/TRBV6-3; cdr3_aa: ASSYTGNGANVLT
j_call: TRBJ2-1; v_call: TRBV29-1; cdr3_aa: SVPALLYNEQF
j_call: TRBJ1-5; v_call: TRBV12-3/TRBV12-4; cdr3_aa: ASSGQSNQPQH
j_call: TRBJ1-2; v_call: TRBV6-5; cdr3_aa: ASSQAGLTDDYGYT
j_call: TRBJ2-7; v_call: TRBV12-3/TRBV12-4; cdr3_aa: ASSPDEIYEQY
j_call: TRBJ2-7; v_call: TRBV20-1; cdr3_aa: SAKVRASSSYEQY
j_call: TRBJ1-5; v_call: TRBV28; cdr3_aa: ASSFGGGRNQPQH
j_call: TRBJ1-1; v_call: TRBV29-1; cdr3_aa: SVVGNTEAF
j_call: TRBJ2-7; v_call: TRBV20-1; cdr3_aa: SAPSPWGEGNYEQY
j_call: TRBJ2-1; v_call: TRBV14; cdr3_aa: ASSQQRVSEQF
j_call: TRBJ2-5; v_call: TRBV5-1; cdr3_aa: ASNRVGETQY
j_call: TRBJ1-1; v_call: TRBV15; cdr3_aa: ATSRGGGGNTEAF
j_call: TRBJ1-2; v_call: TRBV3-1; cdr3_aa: ASSQASKGGYT
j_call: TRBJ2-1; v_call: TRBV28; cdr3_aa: ASSRTSPTQF
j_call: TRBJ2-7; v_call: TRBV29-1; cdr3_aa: STRGPSSYEQY
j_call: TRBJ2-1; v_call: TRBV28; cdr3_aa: ASSTGLAGGWSNEQF
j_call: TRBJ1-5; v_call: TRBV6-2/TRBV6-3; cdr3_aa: ASSYKEGGGNQPQH
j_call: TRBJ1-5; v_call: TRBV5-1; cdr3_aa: ASSSAGQDNQPQH
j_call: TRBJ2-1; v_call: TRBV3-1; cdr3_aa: ASSQDIRIRF
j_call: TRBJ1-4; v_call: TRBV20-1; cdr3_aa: SAGPQAGSEKLF
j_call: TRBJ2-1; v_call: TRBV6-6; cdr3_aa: ASSSNWTYGAGPLRDNEQF
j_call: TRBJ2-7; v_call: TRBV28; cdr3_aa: ASRTFRGRWNEQY
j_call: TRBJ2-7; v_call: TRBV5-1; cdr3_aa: ASSLVTSGSESYEQY
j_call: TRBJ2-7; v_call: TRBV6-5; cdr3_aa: ASRTSVLNSYEQY
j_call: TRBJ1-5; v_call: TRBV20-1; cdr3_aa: SALVGVSGYSQPQH
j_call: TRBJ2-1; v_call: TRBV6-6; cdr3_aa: ASSPVPVRRRSEQF
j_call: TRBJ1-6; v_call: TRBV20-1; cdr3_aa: SARPGGTYNSPLH
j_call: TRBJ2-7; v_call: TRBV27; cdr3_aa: ASSLSGVPYEQY
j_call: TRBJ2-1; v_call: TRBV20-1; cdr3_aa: SAIPQDSSYNEQF
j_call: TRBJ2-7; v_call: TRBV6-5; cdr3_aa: ASSYYGDYEQY
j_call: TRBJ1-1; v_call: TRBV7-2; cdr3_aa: ASSLAIQGRGRGAF